This T cell receptor beta chain originates from a study of type 1 regulatory T cells (dated by TCRdb to the early 2020s). A note on the overall study: An in vitro protocol by which a Tr1-enriched, alloantigen-specific CD4 T cell product named T-allo10 was generated was characterized in the study. Patients with hematological malignancies who were receiving allogeneic hematopoietic stem cell transplantation were the group in which T-allo10 was being clinically evaluated.

Per the germline V gene, MNHEY is the CDR1 and SVGAGI is the CDR2. The CDR3 runs 14 residues from the cysteine to the phenylalanine. Just CDR3 DNA is preserved here, 42 bases in frame from base 1. V loses 7 bases, J loses 8 bases, and the germline ends lie 17 bases apart. Sequenced using an Illumina MiSeq. TCRdb reprocessed the public reads (quality trimming at Q25 with fastp, clone calling with MiXCR) and kept in-frame beta chains. Each CDR3 protein appears once, grouped with its most common genes and DNA. This sample lists about 68,000 distinct CDR3 sequences; about three fifths were detected once. In total, the top ten clones hold 7.6% of the sample. T-allo10 cells derived from donors were reported to be host alloantigen-specific and anergic, and to suppress in an alloantigen-specific manner. Worth noting for this clonotype: The target of this receptor is not known. The sample holds no much larger clone one base away, and base qualities are not on file.

This clonotype was obtained from a human donor in good health. Sequenced sample: cultured T cells, either the whole culture or a sorted T cell fraction (not recorded which). According to the study, the label for this sample's cell subset or site signals: Tr1-enriched cell product generated in vitro against host alloantigens. The rearranged chain carries TRBV6-5 and TRBJ2-2; the D gene is perhaps TRBD1 or TRBD2, as each covers 5 bases. The sequence in DNA is TGTGCCAGCACCCACGAGGGGAGAGCAGGGGAGCTGTTTTTT. Translated, this gives CASTHEGRAGELFF.